These T cell receptor beta chains were read from a single sample in a study of shared clonotypes between healthy human individuals. Profiled with immunoSEQ multiplex PCR; TCRdb holds only in-frame clones, not every one. Of approximately 2,200,000 clones listed, approximately 94% are singletons. Specimen: naive CD8+ T cells from PBMCs. All receptors derive from a man aged 18 to 30 in good health. Some clones in this sample may be carry-over from other donors' samples. The CDR3 runs from the conserved cysteine through the conserved F or W. D genes are given only for firm matches. Clone size is stated in some rows and not others, as once, few, many or a class when expanded.

size: few; D: NA; length: 14; V: TRBV10-2; J: TRBJ1-1; DNA: TGCGCCAGCAGTAACCCCTTCCGACAGCTTGAAGCTTTCTTT; CDR3: CASSNPFRQLEAFF
size: NA; D: NA; length: 12; V: TRBV7-9; J: TRBJ2-1; DNA: TGTGCCAGCAGCCCCCATCCTTATGAGCAGTTCTTC; CDR3: CASSPHPYEQFF
size: NA; D: TRBD1; length: 14; V: TRBV28; J: TRBJ1-3; DNA: TGTGCCAGCAGAATCAGGGGGCTGAGAAACACCATATATTTT; CDR3: CASRIRGLRNTIYF
size: NA; D: TRBD2; length: 15; V: TRBV27; J: TRBJ2-1; DNA: TGTGCCAGCAGTAATAGCGGGAGTGCCTACAATGAGCAGTTCTTC; CDR3: CASSNSGSAYNEQFF
size: NA; D: TRBD2; length: 12; V: TRBV29-1; J: TRBJ2-7; DNA: TGCAGCGCACTAGCGGGACCCTACGAGCAGTACTTC; CDR3: CSALAGPYEQYF
size: NA; D: TRBD2; length: 14; V: TRBV5-8; J: TRBJ2-7; DNA: TGTGCCAGCAGCTGGACTAGCGGCGCCTACGAGCAGTACTTC; CDR3: CASSWTSGAYEQYF
size: NA; D: NA; length: 15; V: TRBV4-2; J: TRBJ1-1; DNA: TGTGCCAGCAGCGGGGATACAGAAATGAACACTGAAGCTTTCTTT; CDR3: CASSGDTEMNTEAFF
size: few; D: NA; length: 11; V: TRBV23-1; J: TRBJ1-5; DNA: TGCGCCAGCCCACGGAATCAGCCCCAGCATTTT; CDR3: CASPRNQPQHF
size: NA; D: TRBD2; length: 15; V: TRBV4-3; J: TRBJ2-7; DNA: TGCGCCAGCAGCCAAGATACTAGCGGGAGTAACGAGCAGTACTTC; CDR3: CASSQDTSGSNEQYF
size: NA; D: TRBD2; length: 15; V: TRBV10-3; J: TRBJ2-7; DNA: TGTGCCAGCAGTTACCCAAGCGGGAACCCCTACGAGCAGTACTTC; CDR3: CASSYPSGNPYEQYF
size: NA; D: NA; length: 15; V: TRBV11-2; J: TRBJ2-7; DNA: TGTGCCAGCAGCCCCCGCGGCCCGGTTGTGGGGGAGCAGTACTTC; CDR3: CASSPRGPVVGEQYF
size: NA; D: NA; length: 13; V: TRBV6-5; J: TRBJ2-1; DNA: TGTGCCAGCAGTTACTCGGAGAGCAATGAGCAGTTCTTC; CDR3: CASSYSESNEQFF
size: NA; D: TRBD1; length: 13; V: TRBV19; J: TRBJ1-1; DNA: TGTGCCAGTAGTGACAGGGTAGATACTGAAGCTTTCTTT; CDR3: CASSDRVDTEAFF
size: NA; D: NA; length: 14; V: TRBV27; J: TRBJ2-7; DNA: TGTGCCAGCAGTCCTCGACAGCGGTACTACGAGCAGTACTTC; CDR3: CASSPRQRYYEQYF
size: NA; D: TRBD2; length: 15; V: TRBV5-4; J: TRBJ2-3; DNA: TGTGCCAGCAGCTACGAGGGCCTAGCGGGAGTTTTCCAGTATTTT; CDR3: CASSYEGLAGVFQYF
size: few; D: TRBD1; length: 13; V: TRBV29-1; J: TRBJ2-2; DNA: TGCAGCGTTCCCAGGGGGCCTGGCGGGGAGCTGTTTTTT; CDR3: CSVPRGPGGELFF
size: NA; D: TRBD1; length: 14; V: TRBV2; J: TRBJ2-7; DNA: TGTGCCGCTGACACCGGGACAGGGGGCTACGAGCAGTACTTC; CDR3: CAADTGTGGYEQYF
size: NA; D: NA; length: 12; V: TRBV11-1; J: TRBJ1-2; DNA: TGTGCCAGCAGCTCCGGTGGCGAAGACTACACCTTC; CDR3: CASSSGGEDYTF
size: NA; D: NA; length: 17; V: TRBV5-1; J: TRBJ1-3; DNA: TGCGCCAGCAGCTTGGTCTCTGGTCTTCGGCCTGGAAACACCATATATTTT; CDR3: CASSLVSGLRPGNTIYF
size: NA; D: NA; length: 15; V: TRBV6-5; J: TRBJ1-4; DNA: TGTGCCAGCAGTTATACCCAGGGGTGGGGTGAAAAACTGTTTTTT; CDR3: CASSYTQGWGEKLFF
size: NA; D: NA; length: 13; V: TRBV7-2; J: TRBJ2-1; DNA: TGTGCCAGCAGACAAGCGGCAGGGGATGAGCAGTTCTTC; CDR3: CASRQAAGDEQFF
size: NA; D: TRBD2; length: 19; V: TRBV9; J: TRBJ2-4; DNA: TGTGCCAGCAGCGACCCGGGACTAGCGGGAGGAGACACCAAAAACATTCAGTACTTC; CDR3: CASSDPGLAGGDTKNIQYF
size: NA; D: NA; length: 14; V: TRBV7-2; J: TRBJ1-1; DNA: TGTGCCAGCAGCTCAGCGGGACACCCCTTGGGAGCTTTCTTT; CDR3: CASSSAGHPLGAFF
size: NA; D: TRBD2; length: 22; V: TRBV5-1; J: TRBJ2-2; DNA: TGCGCCAGCGGTTTGCCGCGGGAGGGCCTTTTGACTTCCATATCAGACACCGGGGAGCTGTTTTTT; CDR3: CASGLPREGLLTSISDTGELFF
size: NA; D: TRBD2; length: 18; V: TRBV5-1; J: TRBJ2-1; DNA: TGCGCCAGCAGCTCGGGAGGAGTTCGCCCCTACTCCTACAATGAGCAGTTCTTC; CDR3: CASSSGGVRPYSYNEQFF
size: once; D: TRBD1; length: 15; V: TRBV27; J: TRBJ2-7; DNA: TGTGCCAGCAGTTTATCAGGGGGCGCCCCGTACGAGCAGTACTTC; CDR3: CASSLSGGAPYEQYF
size: NA; D: NA; length: 16; V: TRBV7-9; J: TRBJ2-3; DNA: TGTGCCAGCGGGGGACAGCGGGCTACTAGCACAGATACGCAGTATTTT; CDR3: CASGGQRATSTDTQYF
size: NA; D: TRBD1; length: 15; V: TRBV25-1; J: TRBJ2-3; DNA: TGTGCCAGCAGTTTGACAGGGTCCGGCACAGATACGCAGTATTTT; CDR3: CASSLTGSGTDTQYF
size: NA; D: NA; length: 16; V: TRBV27; J: TRBJ2-7; DNA: TGTGCCAGCAGTTTATCGTGGGGGACCCGCTCCTACGAGCAGTACTTC; CDR3: CASSLSWGTRSYEQYF
size: NA; D: NA; length: 15; V: TRBV28; J: TRBJ1-1; DNA: TGTGCCAGCAGTCTCCCCGAAGGGGGAAACACTGAAGCTTTCTTT; CDR3: CASSLPEGGNTEAFF
size: NA; D: NA; length: 13; V: TRBV28; J: TRBJ1-2; DNA: TGTGCCAGCAGTTTCCAAAGAGGGGGTGGCTACACCTTC; CDR3: CASSFQRGGGYTF
size: NA; D: TRBD2; length: 16; V: TRBV6-4; J: TRBJ2-1; DNA: TGTGCCAGCAGTACTTCTAGCGGGAGGTCATACAATGAGCAGTTCTTC; CDR3: CASSTSSGRSYNEQFF
size: NA; D: TRBD2; length: 16; V: TRBV7-9; J: TRBJ2-1; DNA: TGTGCCAGCAGCTTTGCTAGCGGGAAAATTTGGAATGAGCAGTTCTTC; CDR3: CASSFASGKIWNEQFF
size: NA; D: TRBD1; length: 15; V: TRBV9; J: TRBJ2-2; DNA: TGTGCCAGCAGCCCTGACAGGGGCCCCACCGGGGAGCTGTTTTTT; CDR3: CASSPDRGPTGELFF
size: NA; D: NA; length: 15; V: TRBV5-4; J: TRBJ2-7; DNA: TGTGCCAGCAGCTGGGGCCTCCCGAGCTCCTACGAGCAGTACTTC; CDR3: CASSWGLPSSYEQYF
size: NA; D: TRBD1; length: 16; V: TRBV7-2; J: TRBJ1-3; DNA: TGTGCCAGCAGCTCCCGACAGGGGAGTCTTGGAAACACCATATATTTT; CDR3: CASSSRQGSLGNTIYF
size: NA; D: NA; length: 11; V: TRBV29-1; J: TRBJ1-2; DNA: TGCAGCAGCCGGTCCAACTATGGCTACACCTTC; CDR3: CSSRSNYGYTF